This T cell receptor (beta chain) was documented in a study of T-cell memory formation after mild COVID-19. This clonotype was counted at least ten times. No antigen is known for it. Study-wide results and limits: Whereas later expanders leaned CD4+, clones contracting day 15 to 85 showed a balanced CD4/CD8 makeup. The finding that pre-infection memory included some responding clones suggested that cross-reactive memory joined. CD4+ contracting clones were mainly CM and EM; CD8+ ones, EMRA.

J gave up 4 bases and V 3 bases, and 11 bases lay outside the gene matches. The CDR3 sequence is 15 residues long. Germline values: CDR1 DFQATT, CDR2 SNEGSKA (reference sequence). The authors produced TCR alpha and TCR beta cDNA libraries with sample barcodes and UMIs by 5'RACE using constant-segment primers. TCRdb re-called the 5' RACE reads through MiXCR, storing one row per CDR3 protein. The repertoire holds 470,000 or so distinct CDR3 sequences, with roughly 25% as singletons. Source material: PBMCs or a T cell subset sorted from them (not recorded which). The chain combines TRBV20-1 with TRBJ1-2; TRBD1 agrees at 7 bases. The source is an adult woman who had mild COVID-19 (a few samples of this study predate the infection). Cell type and time point are not known. The CDR3 loop reads CSASPRDSTFYGYTF. The CDR3 DNA sequence: TGCAGTGCTAGTCCGCGGGACAGCACCTTCTATGGCTACACCTTC.